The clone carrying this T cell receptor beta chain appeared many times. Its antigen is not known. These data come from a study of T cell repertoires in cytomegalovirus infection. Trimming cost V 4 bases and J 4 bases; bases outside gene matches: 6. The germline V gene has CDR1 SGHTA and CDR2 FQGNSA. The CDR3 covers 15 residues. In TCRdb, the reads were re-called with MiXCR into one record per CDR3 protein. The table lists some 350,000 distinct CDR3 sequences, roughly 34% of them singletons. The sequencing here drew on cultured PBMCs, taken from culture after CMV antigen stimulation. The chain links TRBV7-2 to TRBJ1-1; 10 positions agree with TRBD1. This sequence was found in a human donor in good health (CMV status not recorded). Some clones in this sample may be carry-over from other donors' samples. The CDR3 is CASSSRQGAGTEAFF. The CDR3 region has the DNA TGTGCCAGCAGCTCCAGACAGGGGGCAGGCACTGAAGCTTTCTTT. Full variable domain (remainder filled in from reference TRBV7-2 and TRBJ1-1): GAGVSQSPSNKVTEKGKDVELRCDPISGHTALYWYRQSLGQGLEFLIYFQGNSAPDKSGLPSDRFSAERTGGSVSTLTIQRTQQEDSAVYLCASSSRQGAGTEAFFGQGTRLTVV.